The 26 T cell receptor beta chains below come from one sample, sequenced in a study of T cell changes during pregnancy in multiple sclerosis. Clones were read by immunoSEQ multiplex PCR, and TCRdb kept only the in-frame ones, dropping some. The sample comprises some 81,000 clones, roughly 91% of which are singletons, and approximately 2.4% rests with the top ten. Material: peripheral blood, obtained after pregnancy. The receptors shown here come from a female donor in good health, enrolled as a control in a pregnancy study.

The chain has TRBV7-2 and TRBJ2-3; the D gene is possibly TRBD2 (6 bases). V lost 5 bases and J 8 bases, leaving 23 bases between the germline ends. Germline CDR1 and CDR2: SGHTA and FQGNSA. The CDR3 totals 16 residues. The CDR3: CASSPVGGRPGGTQYF. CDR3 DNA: TGTGCCAGCAGCCCAGTGGGAGGACGCCCGGGTGGTACGCAGTATTTT. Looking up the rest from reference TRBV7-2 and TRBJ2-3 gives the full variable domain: GAGVSQSPSNKVTEKGKDVELRCDPISGHTALYWYRQSLGQGLEFLIYFQGNSAPDKSGLPSDRFSAERTGGSVSTLTIQRTQQEDSAVYLCASSPVGGRPGGTQYFGPGTRLTVL.

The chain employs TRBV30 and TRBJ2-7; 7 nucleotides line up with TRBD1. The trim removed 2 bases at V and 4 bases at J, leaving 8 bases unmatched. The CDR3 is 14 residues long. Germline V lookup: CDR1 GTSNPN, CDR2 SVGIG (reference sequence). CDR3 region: CAWSRFTGEYEQYF. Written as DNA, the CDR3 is TGTGCCTGGAGTCGGTTTACAGGGGAGTACGAGCAGTACTTC.

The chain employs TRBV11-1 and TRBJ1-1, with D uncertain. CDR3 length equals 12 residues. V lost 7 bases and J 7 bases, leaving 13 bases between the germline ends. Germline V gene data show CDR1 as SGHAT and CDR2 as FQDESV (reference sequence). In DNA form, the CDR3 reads TGTGCCAGCACCCAGGTCCCCAGTGAAGCTTTCTTT. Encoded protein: CASTQVPSEAFF.

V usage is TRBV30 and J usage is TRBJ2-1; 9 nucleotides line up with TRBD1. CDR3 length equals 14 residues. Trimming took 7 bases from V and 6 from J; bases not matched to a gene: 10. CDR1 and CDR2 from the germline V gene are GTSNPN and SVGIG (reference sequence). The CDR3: CASRSGTGPNEQFF. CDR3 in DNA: TGTGCCTCTAGATCCGGGACAGGGCCCAATGAGCAGTTCTTC.

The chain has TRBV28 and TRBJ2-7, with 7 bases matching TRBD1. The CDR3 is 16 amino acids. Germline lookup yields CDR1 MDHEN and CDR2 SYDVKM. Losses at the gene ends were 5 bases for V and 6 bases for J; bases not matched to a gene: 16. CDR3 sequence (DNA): TGTGCCAGCAGTATAGGTGGACAGGTGGGGGTGGGCGAGCAGTACTTC. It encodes CASSIGGQVGVGEQYF.

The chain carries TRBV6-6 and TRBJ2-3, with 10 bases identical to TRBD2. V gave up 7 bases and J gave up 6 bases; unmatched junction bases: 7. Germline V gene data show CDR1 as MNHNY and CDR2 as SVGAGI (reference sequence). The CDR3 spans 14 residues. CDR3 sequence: CASKTLAGADTQYF. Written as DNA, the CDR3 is TGTGCCAGCAAGACGCTAGCGGGAGCCGATACGCAGTATTTT.

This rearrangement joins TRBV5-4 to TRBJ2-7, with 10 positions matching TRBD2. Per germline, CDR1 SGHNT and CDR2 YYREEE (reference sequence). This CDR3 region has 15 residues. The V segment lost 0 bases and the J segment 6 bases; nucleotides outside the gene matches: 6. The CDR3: CASSLVASGSSEQYF. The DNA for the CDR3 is TGTGCCAGCAGCTTGGTGGCTAGCGGGAGTTCCGAGCAGTACTTC.

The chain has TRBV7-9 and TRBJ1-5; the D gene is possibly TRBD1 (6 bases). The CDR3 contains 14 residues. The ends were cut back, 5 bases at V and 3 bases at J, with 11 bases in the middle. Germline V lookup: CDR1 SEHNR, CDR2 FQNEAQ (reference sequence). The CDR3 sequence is CASSATGFNQPQHF. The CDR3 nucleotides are TGTGCCAGCAGCGCCACAGGGTTCAATCAGCCCCAGCATTTT.

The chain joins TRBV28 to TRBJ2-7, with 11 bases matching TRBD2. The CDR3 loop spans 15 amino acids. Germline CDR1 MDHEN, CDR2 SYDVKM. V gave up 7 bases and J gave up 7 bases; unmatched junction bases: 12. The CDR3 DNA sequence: TGTGCCAGCACCCAAGGAACTAGCGGGGGCGGGGAGCAGTACTTC. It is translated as CASTQGTSGGGEQYF.

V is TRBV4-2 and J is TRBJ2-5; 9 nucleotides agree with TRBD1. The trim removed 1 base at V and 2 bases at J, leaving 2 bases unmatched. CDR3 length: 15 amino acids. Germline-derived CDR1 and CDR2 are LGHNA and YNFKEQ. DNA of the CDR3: TGTGCCAGCAGCCAAGGGACAGGGGATCAAGAGACCCAGTACTTC. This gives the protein CASSQGTGDQETQYF.

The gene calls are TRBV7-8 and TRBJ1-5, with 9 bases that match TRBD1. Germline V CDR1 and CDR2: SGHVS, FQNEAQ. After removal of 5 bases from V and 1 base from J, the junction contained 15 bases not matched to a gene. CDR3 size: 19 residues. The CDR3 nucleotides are TGTGCCAGCAGCGCCCAAACAGGGGGCTATACTTCGAGCAATCAGCCCCAGCATTTT. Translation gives CASSAQTGGYTSSNQPQHF.

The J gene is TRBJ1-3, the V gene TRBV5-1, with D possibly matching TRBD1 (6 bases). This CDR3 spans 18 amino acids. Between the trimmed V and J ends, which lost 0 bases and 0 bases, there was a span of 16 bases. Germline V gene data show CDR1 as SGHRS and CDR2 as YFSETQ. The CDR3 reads CASSLDWMGQRSGNTIYF. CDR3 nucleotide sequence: TGCGCCAGCAGCTTGGATTGGATGGGACAACGCTCTGGAAACACCATATATTTT. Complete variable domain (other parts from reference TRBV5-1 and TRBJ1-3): KAGVTQTPRYLIKTRGQQVTLSCSPISGHRSVSWYQQTPGQGLQFLFEYFSETQRNKGNFPGRFSGRQFSNSRSEMNVSTLELGDSALYLCASSLDWMGQRSGNTIYFGEGSWLTVV.

The CDR3, as DNA: TGTGCCAGCTCACTCCCGGCGCGGAGTCCAGAGACCCAGTACTTC. Its protein product is CASSLPARSPETQYF. V and J are TRBV18 and TRBJ2-5, with D hard to call. CDR1 KGHSH and CDR2 LQKENI come from the germline V gene. The V gene lost 4 bases and the J gene lost 4 bases, with 16 bases spanning the gap. This CDR3 spans 15 amino acids.

The CDR3 DNA reads as TGCGCCAGCAGCTTGTGGCAGGGGGGTATGGATGAGCAGTTCTTC. Translation gives CASSLWQGGMDEQFF. This chain connects TRBV5-1 to TRBJ2-1, with a tentative D call TRBD1 (7 bases). The CDR3 length is 15 residues. Germline V gives CDR1 SGHRS, CDR2 YFSETQ. V was trimmed by 1 base and J by 8 bases, leaving 16 bases between them.

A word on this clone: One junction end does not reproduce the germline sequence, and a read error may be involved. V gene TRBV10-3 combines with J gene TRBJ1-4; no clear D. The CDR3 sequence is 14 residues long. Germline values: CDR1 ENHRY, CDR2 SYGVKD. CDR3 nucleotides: TGTGCCATCAGTCAGTCTCGGGATAATGAAAAACTGTTTTTT. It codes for CAISQSRDNEKLFF.

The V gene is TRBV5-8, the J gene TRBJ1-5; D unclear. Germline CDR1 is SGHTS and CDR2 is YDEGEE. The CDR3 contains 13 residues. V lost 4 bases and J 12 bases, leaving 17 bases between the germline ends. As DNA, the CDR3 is TGTGCCAGCAGCCCGGCCCCCCCGGGTTTCCAGCATTTT. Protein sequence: CASSPAPPGFQHF. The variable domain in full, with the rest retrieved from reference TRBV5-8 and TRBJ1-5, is EAGVTQSPTHLIKTRGQQATLRCSPISGHTSVYWYQQALGLGLQFLLWYDEGEERNRGNFPPRFSGRQFPNYSSELNVNALELEDSALYLCASSPAPPGFQHFGDGTRLSIL.

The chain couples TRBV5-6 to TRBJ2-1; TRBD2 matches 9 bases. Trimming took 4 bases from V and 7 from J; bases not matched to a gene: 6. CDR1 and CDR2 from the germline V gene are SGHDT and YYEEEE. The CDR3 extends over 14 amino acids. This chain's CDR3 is CASSPGLAKNEQFF. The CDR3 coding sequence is TGTGCCAGCAGCCCGGGACTAGCCAAAAATGAGCAGTTCTTC.

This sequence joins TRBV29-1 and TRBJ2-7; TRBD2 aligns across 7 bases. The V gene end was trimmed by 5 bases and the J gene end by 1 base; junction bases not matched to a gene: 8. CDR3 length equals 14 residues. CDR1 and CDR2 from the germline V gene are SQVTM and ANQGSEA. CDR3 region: CSVTGLESSYEQYF. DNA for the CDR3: TGCAGCGTTACCGGACTAGAATCTTCCTACGAGCAGTACTTC.

The CDR3 DNA follows: TGTGCCTGGAGTGTAACTGTACGGGGGTCGCGGAATGAGCAGTTCTTC. It codes for CAWSVTVRGSRNEQFF. The chain carries TRBV30 and TRBJ2-1, with a weak D call TRBD2 (6 bases). CDR3 size: 16 residues. V dropped 0 bases and J dropped 7 bases, with 19 bases sitting between them. Germline V CDR1 and CDR2: GTSNPN, SVGIG (reference sequence).

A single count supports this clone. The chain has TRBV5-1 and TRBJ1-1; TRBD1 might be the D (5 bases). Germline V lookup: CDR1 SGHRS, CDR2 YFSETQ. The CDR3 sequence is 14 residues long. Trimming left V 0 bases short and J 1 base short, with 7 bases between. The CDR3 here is CASSLGTQNTEAFF. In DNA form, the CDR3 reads TGCGCCAGCAGCTTGGGGACACAGAACACTGAAGCTTTCTTT.

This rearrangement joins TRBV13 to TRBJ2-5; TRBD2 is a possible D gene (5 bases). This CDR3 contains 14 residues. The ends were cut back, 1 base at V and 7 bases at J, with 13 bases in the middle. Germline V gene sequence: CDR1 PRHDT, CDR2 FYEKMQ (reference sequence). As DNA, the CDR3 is TGTGCCAGCAGCTTAGAGGCTAGCTCCGCGACCCAGTACTTC. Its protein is CASSLEASSATQYF.

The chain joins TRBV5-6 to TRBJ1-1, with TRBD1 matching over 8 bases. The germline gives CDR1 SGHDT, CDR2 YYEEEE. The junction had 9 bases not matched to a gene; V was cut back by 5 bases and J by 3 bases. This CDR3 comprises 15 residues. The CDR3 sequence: CASRRRTGWDTEAFF. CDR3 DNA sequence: TGTGCCAGCAGACGTAGGACAGGGTGGGACACTGAAGCTTTCTTT.

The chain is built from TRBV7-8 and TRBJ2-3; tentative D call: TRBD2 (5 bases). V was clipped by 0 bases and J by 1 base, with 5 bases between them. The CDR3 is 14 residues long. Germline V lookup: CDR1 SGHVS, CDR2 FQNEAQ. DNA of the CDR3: TGTGCCAGCAGCTTAGCTAGCGGCACAGATACGCAGTATTTT. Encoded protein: CASSLASGTDTQYF.

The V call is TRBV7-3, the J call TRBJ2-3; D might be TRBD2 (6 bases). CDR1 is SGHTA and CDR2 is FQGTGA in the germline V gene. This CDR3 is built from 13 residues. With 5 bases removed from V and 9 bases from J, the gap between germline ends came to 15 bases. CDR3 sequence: CASSISGSGTQYF. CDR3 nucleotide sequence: TGTGCCAGCAGCATTAGCGGCTCCGGGACGCAGTATTTT. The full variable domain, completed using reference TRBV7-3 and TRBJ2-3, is GAGVSQTPSNKVTEKGKYVELRCDPISGHTALYWYRQSLGQGPEFLIYFQGTGAADDSGLPNDRFFAVRPEGSVSTLKIQRTERGDSAVYLCASSISGSGTQYFGPGTRLTVL.

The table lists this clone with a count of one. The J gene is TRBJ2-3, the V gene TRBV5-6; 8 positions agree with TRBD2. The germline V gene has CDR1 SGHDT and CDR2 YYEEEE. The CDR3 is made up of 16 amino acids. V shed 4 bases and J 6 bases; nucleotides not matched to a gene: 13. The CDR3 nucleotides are TGTGCCAGCAGCGTAGTGGGACTAGTCGGGTTCGATACGCAGTATTTT. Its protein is CASSVVGLVGFDTQYF.

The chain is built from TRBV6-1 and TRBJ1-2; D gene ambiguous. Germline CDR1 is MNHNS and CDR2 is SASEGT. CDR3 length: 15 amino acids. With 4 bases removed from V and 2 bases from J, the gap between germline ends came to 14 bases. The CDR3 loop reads CASSASLRGNYGYTF. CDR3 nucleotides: TGTGCCAGCAGTGCCTCATTGCGGGGAAACTATGGCTACACCTTC.